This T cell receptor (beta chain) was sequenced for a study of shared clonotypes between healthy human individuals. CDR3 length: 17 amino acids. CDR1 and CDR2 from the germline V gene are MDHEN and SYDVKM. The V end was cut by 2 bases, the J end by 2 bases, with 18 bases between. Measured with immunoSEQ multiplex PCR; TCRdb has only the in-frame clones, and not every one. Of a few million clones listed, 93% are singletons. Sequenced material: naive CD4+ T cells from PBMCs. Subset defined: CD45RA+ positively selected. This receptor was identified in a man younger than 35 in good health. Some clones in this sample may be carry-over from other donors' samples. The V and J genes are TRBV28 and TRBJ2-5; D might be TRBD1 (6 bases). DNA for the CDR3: TGTGCCAGCAGTTTAGGTCCTGGACAGATTCATCAAGAGACCCAGTACTTC. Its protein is CASSLGPGQIHQETQYF.